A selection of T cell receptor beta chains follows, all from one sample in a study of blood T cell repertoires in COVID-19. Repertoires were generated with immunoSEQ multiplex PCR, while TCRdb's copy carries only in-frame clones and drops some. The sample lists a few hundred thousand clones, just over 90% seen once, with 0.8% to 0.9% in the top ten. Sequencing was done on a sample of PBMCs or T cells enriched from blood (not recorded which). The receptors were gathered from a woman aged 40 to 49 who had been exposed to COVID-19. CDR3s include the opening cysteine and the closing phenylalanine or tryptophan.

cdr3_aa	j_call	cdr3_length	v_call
CASSKGVLPGLAPSTDTQYF	TRBJ2-3	20	TRBV21-1
CASSADRLNEKLFF	TRBJ1-4	14	TRBV13
CASSREASSGNTIYF	TRBJ1-3	15	TRBV6-6
CASSYGDRPSAEAFF	TRBJ1-1	15	TRBV7-3
CASSPLGTSGAKTYNEQFF	TRBJ2-1	19	TRBV18
CASSWAGGTYNEQFF	TRBJ2-1	15	TRBV7-2
CASSFDRVQTEAFF	TRBJ1-1	14	TRBV5-1
CASSLEGRVDQPQHF	TRBJ1-5	15	TRBV5-1
CASSSGLVYGYTF	TRBJ1-2	13	TRBV2
CASSITGFTVRTNYGYTF	TRBJ1-2	18	TRBV19
CAWSSRDRIYGYTF	TRBJ1-2	14	TRBV30
CASSPGQGSGVGNQPQHF	TRBJ1-5	18	TRBV19
CATSDLPEADTQYF	TRBJ2-3	14	TRBV24-1
CATSRDRGGVAKNIQYF	TRBJ2-4	17	TRBV15
CATSAPPGQGKNTGELFF	TRBJ2-2	18	TRBV24-1
CASISSGSSGELFF	TRBJ2-2	14	TRBV2